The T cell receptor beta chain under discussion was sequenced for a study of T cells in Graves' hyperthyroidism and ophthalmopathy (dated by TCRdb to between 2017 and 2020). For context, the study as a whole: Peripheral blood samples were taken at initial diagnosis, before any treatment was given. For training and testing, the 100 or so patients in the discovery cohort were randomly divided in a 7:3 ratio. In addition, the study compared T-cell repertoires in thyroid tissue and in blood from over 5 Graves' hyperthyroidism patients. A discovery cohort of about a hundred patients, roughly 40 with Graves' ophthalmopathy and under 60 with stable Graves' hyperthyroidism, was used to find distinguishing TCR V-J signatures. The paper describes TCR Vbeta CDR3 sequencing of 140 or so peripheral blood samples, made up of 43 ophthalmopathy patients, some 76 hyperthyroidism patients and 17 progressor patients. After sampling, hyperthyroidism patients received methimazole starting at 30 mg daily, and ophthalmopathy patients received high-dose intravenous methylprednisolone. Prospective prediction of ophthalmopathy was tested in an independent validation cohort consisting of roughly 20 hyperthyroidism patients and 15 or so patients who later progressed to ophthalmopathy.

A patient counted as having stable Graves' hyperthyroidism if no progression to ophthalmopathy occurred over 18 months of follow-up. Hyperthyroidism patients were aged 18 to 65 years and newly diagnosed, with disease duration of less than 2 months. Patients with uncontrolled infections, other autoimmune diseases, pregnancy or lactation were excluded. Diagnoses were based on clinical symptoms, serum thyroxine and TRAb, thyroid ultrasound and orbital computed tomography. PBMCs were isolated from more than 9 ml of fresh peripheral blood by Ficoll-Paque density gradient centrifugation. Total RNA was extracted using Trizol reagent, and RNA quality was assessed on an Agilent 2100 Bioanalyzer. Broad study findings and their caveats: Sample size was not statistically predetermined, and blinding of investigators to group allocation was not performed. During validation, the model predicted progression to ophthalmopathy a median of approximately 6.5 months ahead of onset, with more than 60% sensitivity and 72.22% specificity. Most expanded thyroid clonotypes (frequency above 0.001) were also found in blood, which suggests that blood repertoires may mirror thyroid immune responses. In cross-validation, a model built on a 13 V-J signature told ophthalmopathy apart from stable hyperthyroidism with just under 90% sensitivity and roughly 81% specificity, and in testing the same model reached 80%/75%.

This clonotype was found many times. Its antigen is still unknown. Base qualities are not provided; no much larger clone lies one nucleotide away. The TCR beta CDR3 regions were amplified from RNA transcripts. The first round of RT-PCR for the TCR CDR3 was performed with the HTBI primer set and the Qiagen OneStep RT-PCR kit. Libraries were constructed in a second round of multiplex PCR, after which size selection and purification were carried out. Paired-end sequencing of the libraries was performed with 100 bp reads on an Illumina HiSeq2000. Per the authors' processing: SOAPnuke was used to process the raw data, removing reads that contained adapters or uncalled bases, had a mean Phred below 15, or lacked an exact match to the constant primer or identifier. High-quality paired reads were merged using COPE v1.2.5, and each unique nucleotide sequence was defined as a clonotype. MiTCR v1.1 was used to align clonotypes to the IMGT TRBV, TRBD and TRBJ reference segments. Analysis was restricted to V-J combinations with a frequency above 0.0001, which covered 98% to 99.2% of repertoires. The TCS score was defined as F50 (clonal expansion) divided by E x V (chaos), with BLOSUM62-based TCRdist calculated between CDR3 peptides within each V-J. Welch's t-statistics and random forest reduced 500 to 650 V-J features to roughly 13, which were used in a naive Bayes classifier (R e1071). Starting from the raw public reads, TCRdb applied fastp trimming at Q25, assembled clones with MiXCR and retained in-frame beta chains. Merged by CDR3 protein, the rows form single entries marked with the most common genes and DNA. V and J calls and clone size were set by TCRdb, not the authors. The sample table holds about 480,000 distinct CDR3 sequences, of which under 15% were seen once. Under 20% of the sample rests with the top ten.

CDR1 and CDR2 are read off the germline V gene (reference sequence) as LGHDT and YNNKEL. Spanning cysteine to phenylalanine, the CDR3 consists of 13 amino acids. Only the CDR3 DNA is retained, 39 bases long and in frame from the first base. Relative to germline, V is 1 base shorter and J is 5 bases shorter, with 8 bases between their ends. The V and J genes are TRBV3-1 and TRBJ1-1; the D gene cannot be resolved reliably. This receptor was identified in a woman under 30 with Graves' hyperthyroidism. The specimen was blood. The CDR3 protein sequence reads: CASSQVLGTEAFF. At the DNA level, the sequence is TGTGCCAGCAGCCAAGTTCTGGGAACTGAAGCTTTCTTT.